This T cell receptor (beta chain) appears in the sequencing data of a study of response to subunit inactivated influenza vaccine. Study conclusions and caveats: Authors suggested that a seasonal influenza vaccination recruits few new T cells each time.

One entry per CDR3 protein results from TCRdb running MiXCR on the RT-PCR reads. The sample consists of some 850,000 distinct CDR3 sequences, about 18% of them appearing once. This clonotype came up many times. As yet, its antigen is unknown. The sample consisted of PBMCs from blood, taken roughly 5 days after vaccination. The receptor comes from a man over 45 who received an inactivated influenza vaccine.

This chain's CDR3 is CSARAGHNEQFF. DNA for the CDR3: TGCAGTGCTAGAGCGGGCCACAATGAGCAGTTCTTC. The chain has TRBV20-1 and TRBJ2-1; D remains unclear. Trimming shortened V by 1 base and J by 5 bases, and 6 bases separated the two germline ends. The germline V gene has CDR1 DFQATT and CDR2 SNEGSKA (reference sequence). This CDR3 comprises 12 residues.